This TCR beta chain stems from a study of beta chain features in type 1 diabetes. A few counts support this clone. The antigen is undetermined. Reverse transcribing all isolated RNA meant expressed TCRB transcripts were sequenced. Using immunoSEQ multiplex PCR, the repertoire was profiled, and TCRdb retains in-frame clones only, with some absent. The sample shows some 150,000 clones, less than 8.5% of them seen only once. The V and J ends lost 5 bases and 1 base, in that order; junction bases with no gene match: 7. The CDR3 is 16 amino acids. The V gene's germline CDR1 is MNHEY and CDR2 SMNVEV (reference sequence). Study-wide findings and caveats: Although PCR might favor shorter templates, it would do so equally in patients and controls.

The gene calls are TRBV27 and TRBJ2-5; 10 bases are shared with TRBD2. The receptor was derived from a woman aged 25-40 years in good health. Sequences were obtained from central memory CD4+ T cells from blood. CDR3 nucleotide sequence: TGTGCCAGCAGTCCCCGGACTAGCGGAGCCCAAGAGACCCAGTACTTC. Translation: CASSPRTSGAQETQYF.